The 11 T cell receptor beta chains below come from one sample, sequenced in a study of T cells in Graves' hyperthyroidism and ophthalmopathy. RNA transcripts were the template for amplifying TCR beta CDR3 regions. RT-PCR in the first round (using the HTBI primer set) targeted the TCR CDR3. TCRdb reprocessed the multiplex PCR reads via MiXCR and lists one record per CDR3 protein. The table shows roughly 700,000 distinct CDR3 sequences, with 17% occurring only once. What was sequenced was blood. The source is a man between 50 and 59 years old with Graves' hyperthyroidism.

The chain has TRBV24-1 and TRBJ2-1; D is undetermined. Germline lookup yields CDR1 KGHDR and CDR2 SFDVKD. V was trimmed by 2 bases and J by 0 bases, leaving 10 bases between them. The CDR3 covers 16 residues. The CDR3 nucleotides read TGTGCCACCAGTGATTCGTACGGTAGCTCCTACAATGAGCAGTTCTTC. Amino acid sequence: CATSDSYGSSYNEQFF.

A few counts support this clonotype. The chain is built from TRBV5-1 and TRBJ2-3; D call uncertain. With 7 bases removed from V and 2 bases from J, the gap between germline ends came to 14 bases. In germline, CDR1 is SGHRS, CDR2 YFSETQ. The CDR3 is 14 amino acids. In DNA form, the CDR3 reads TGCGCCAGCGCCCCGGATCTTAACACAGATACGCAGTATTTT. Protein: CASAPDLNTDTQYF.

CDR3 coding DNA: TGTGCCAGCAGTTTGCAGACAGTCGAACGGGGAGAGCAGTACTTC. Protein sequence: CASSLQTVERGEQYF. The chain combines TRBV28 with TRBJ2-7, with D perhaps given as TRBD1 or TRBD2 (5 bases each). Germline V CDR1 and CDR2: MDHEN, SYDVKM. Between the trimmed V and J ends, which lost 3 bases and 7 bases, there was a span of 19 bases. The CDR3 spans 15 residues.

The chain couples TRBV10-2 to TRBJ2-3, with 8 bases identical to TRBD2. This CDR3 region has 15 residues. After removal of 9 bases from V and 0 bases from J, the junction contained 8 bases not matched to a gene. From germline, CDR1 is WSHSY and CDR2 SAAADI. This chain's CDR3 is CASQDSGTSTDTQYF. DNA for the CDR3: TGCGCCAGTCAGGATAGCGGGACTAGCACAGATACGCAGTATTTT.

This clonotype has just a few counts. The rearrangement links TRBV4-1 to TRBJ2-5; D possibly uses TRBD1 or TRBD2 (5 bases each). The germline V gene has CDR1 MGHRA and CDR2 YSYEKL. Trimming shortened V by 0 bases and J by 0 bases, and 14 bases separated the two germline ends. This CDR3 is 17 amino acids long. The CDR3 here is CASSQEPSGTYQETQYF. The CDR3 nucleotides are TGCGCCAGCAGCCAAGAACCCTCAGGGACGTACCAAGAGACCCAGTACTTC.

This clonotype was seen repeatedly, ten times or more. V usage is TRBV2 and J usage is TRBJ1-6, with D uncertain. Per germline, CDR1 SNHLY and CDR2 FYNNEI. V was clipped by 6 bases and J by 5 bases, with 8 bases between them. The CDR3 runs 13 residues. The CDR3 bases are TGTGCCAGCAGGCAGGAAAATAATTCACCCCTCCACTTT. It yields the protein CASRQENNSPLHF.

The CDR3, as DNA: TGTGCCTGGAGTTCTCACTGGACAGGTTTCCGCACAGATACGCAGTATTTT. It specifies CAWSSHWTGFRTDTQYF. The rearrangement uses TRBV30 and TRBJ2-3; 7 bases map to TRBD1. The germline CDR1 and CDR2 sequences are GTSNPN and SVGIG (reference sequence). The CDR3 covers 17 residues. Germline trimming cut 2 bases from V and 1 base from J; bases unmatched to any gene: 12.

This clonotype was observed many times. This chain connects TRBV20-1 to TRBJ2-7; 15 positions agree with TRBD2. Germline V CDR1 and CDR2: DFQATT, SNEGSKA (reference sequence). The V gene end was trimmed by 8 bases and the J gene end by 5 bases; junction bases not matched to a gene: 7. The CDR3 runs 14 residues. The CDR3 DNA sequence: TGCAGTTCGTCGGGACTAGCGGGAGGCAACGAGCAGTACTTC. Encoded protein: CSSSGLAGGNEQYF.

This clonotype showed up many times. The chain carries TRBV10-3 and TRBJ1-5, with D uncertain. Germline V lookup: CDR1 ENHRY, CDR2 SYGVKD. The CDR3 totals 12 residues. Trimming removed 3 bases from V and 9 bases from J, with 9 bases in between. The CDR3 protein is CAISEDMRPQHF. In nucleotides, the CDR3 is TGTGCCATCAGTGAAGATATGAGGCCCCAGCATTTT.

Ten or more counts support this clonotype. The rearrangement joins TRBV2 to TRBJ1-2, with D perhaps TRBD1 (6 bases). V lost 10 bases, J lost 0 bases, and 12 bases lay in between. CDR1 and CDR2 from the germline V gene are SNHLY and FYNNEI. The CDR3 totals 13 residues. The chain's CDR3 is CATTRTANYGYTF. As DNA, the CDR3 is TGTGCCACAACCCGGACAGCTAACTATGGCTACACCTTC.

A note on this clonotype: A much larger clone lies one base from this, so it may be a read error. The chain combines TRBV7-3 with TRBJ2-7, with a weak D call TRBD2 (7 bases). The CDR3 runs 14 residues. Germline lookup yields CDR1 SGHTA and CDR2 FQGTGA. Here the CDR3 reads CAGSFEGGDDEQYF. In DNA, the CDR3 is TGTGCCGGCAGCTTTGAGGGGGGGGACGACGAGCAGTACTTC.